The 20 T cell receptor beta chains given below trace back to one sample, sequenced in a study of Graves' ophthalmopathy and Graves' hyperthyroidism. Beta-chain TCR CDR3 regions were amplified from RNA transcripts. A first-round RT-PCR used HTBI primers, followed by a second-round multiplex PCR. TCRdb used MiXCR to reprocess the multiplex PCR reads, holding one entry per CDR3 protein. The data contain 900,000 to 1,200,000 distinct CDR3 sequences, 35% to 45% of them singletons. Sequenced sample: peripheral blood or thyroid tissue (not recorded which). The receptor set was obtained from an adult man with Graves' hyperthyroidism.

The table lists this clonotype with many counts. V and J are TRBV12-3 or TRBV12-4 and TRBJ2-2; a possible D gene is TRBD2 (6 bases). The CDR3 is made up of 13 amino acids. The V and J ends lost 7 bases and 4 bases respectively, with 10 bases between them. CDR3 DNA: TGTGCCAGCATCGGAGGGAGCACCGGGGAGCTGTTTTTT. As protein: CASIGGSTGELFF.

The chain uses TRBV29-1 and TRBJ1-1, with unresolved D. The CDR3 loop spans 9 amino acids. The germline V and J ends were trimmed by 1 base and 9 bases, with 3 bases remaining between them. Germline CDR1 and CDR2: SQVTM and ANQGSEA. The CDR3 loop reads CSVEAQAFF. The DNA for the CDR3 is TGCAGCGTTGAAGCCCAAGCTTTCTTT.

At least ten counts were recorded for this clonotype. One end of the junction varies from germline; a read error may be responsible. This sequence joins TRBV10-3 and TRBJ1-1; D unclear. The V gene's germline CDR1 is ENHRY and CDR2 SYGVKD. CDR3 length: 15 residues. The CDR3 nucleotides read TGTGCCAGCAGTGAAGAAGTGTACATGAACACTGAAGCTTTCTTT. As protein: CASSEEVYMNTEAFF.

There are many counts of this clonotype. The chain is built from TRBV29-1 and TRBJ1-1; D unclear. Germline V gene sequence: CDR1 SQVTM, CDR2 ANQGSEA. Trimming took off 4 bases at V and 0 bases at J, with 3 bases between the two ends. The CDR3 has 11 amino acids. CDR3 residues: CSVVVNTEAFF. CDR3 nucleotide sequence: TGCAGCGTTGTCGTGAACACTGAAGCTTTCTTT. The entire variable domain, with the rest obtained from reference TRBV29-1 and TRBJ1-1, is as follows: SAVISQKPSRDICQRGTSLTIQCQVDSQVTMMFWYRQQPGQSLTLIATANQGSEATYESGFVIDKFPISRPNLTFSTLTVSNMSPEDSSIYLCSVVVNTEAFFGQGTRLTVV.

For this clonotype: Because the CDR3 is missing its conserved closing phenylalanine or tryptophan, this is likely a read error. J is TRBJ2-5 and V is TRBV6-5, with TRBD2 matching 8 bases. After removal of 5 bases from V and 5 bases from J, the junction contained 4 bases not matched to a gene. The CDR3 totals 13 residues. Germline assignment: CDR1 MNHEY and CDR2 SVGAGI. The CDR3 sequence: CASSSGRTETQYL. CDR3 DNA: TGTGCCAGCAGTAGCGGGAGAACGGAGACCCAGTACCTC.

This clonotype was found many times. V gene TRBV29-1 combines with J gene TRBJ2-7; TRBD2 agrees at 8 bases. Germline CDR1 is SQVTM and CDR2 is ANQGSEA. The trim removed 1 base at V and 1 base at J, leaving 15 bases unmatched. CDR3 length: 18 amino acids. DNA of the CDR3: TGCAGCGTTGAAGTAGGAGCGGGAGCGATTTTCGATTCCTACGAGCAGTACTTC. Protein product: CSVEVGAGAIFDSYEQYF.

This clonotype was recorded a few times. The V gene is TRBV7-8, the J gene TRBJ2-7; D perhaps matches TRBD2 (7 bases). Germline CDR1 is SGHVS and CDR2 is FQNEAQ. Trimming removed 8 bases at V and 6 bases at J, with 17 bases between. This CDR3 is 13 amino acids long. The CDR3 sequence: CASRPGGGGEQYF. The CDR3 nucleotides read TGTGCCAGCCGGCCCGGGGGAGGGGGCGAGCAGTACTTC. Variable domain in full (rest from reference TRBV7-8 and TRBJ2-7): GAGVSQSPRYKVAKRGQDVALRCDPISGHVSLFWYQQALGQGPEFLTYFQNEAQLDKSGLPSDRFFAERPEGSVSTLKIQRTQQEDSAVYLCASRPGGGGEQYFGPGTRLTVT.

There are many counts of this clonotype. The chain has TRBV7-6 and TRBJ2-5, with TRBD1 matching over 8 bases. The ends lost 3 bases at V and 2 bases at J; junction bases unmatched: 2. The CDR3 is made up of 14 amino acids. CDR1 and CDR2 from the germline V gene are SGHVS and FNYEAQ. CDR3 loop: CASSFDRGQETQYF. The CDR3, as DNA: TGTGCCAGCAGCTTTGACAGGGGACAAGAGACCCAGTACTTC.

This clonotype occurred a few times. The CDR3 is CASSPFPQGVYEQYF. Here the CDR3 DNA reads TGTGCCAGCTCACCCTTTCCACAGGGAGTTTACGAGCAGTACTTC. The genes are TRBV7-2 and TRBJ2-7, with D perhaps TRBD1 (6 bases). With 8 bases removed from V and 4 bases from J, the gap between germline ends came to 21 bases. Germline V CDR1 and CDR2: SGHTA, FQGNSA. This CDR3 spans 15 amino acids.

As to this clonotype: This could be a read error, since a much larger clone is one nucleotide away. The chain carries TRBV20-1 and TRBJ2-7; TRBD2 matches 9 bases. Germline trimming cut 6 bases from V and 6 bases from J; bases unmatched to any gene: 9. Germline V gene data show CDR1 as DFQATT and CDR2 as SNEGSKA (reference sequence). The CDR3 runs to 13 residues. The CDR3 loop is CSAKTSGASEQYF. In nucleotides, the CDR3 is TGCAGTGCCAAGACTAGCGGAGCTTCCGAGCAGTACTTC.

This clonotype was observed a handful of times. This sequence joins TRBV20-1 and TRBJ2-2; 10 bases align to TRBD2. The germline CDR1 and CDR2 sequences are DFQATT and SNEGSKA (reference sequence). The CDR3 has 13 residues. CDR3 coding DNA: TGCGCCTTAGCGGGGGGTAACACCGGGGAGCTGTTTTTT. This encodes CALAGGNTGELFF.

This clonotype was seen many times. V and J are TRBV15 and TRBJ2-7; TRBD1 is a possible D gene (5 bases). The CDR3 contains 13 residues. Trimming removed 6 bases at V and 1 base at J, with 10 bases between. Germline V gene data show CDR1 as LNHNV and CDR2 as YYDKDF (reference sequence). The chain's CDR3 is CATRTQVSYEQYF. The CDR3 DNA reads TGTGCCACCAGGACACAGGTTTCCTACGAGCAGTACTTC. Variable domain in full (rest from reference TRBV15 and TRBJ2-7): DAMVIQNPRYQVTQFGKPVTLSCSQTLNHNVMYWYQQKSSQAPKLLFHYYDKDFNNEADTPDNFQSRRPNTSFCFLDIRSPGLGDTAMYLCATRTQVSYEQYFGPGTRLTVT.

This clonotype came up many times. V gene TRBV7-9 combines with J gene TRBJ1-5; D is perhaps TRBD1 (5 bases). Germline CDR1 and CDR2: SEHNR and FQNEAQ (reference sequence). Deletions cut 1 base from V and 5 bases from J, with 9 bases between. The CDR3 sequence is 14 residues long. The CDR3 here is CASSLVGGHQPQHF. CDR3 sequence (DNA): TGTGCCAGCAGCTTAGTGGGGGGTCATCAGCCCCAGCATTTT.

The DNA for the CDR3 is TGTGCCAGCAGTGAAGGGGGGACTGCCTTCAATCAGCCCCAGCATTTT. This translates into CASSEGGTAFNQPQHF. This chain links TRBV25-1 with TRBJ1-5; TRBD1 is a possible D gene (5 bases). The CDR3 has 16 residues. Germline CDR1 and CDR2: MGHDK and SYGVNS. V was pared by 2 bases and J by 3 bases, with 14 bases between.

On this clonotype: This may be a read error: a much more frequent sequence differs by one nucleotide. The chain has TRBV19 and TRBJ2-5; unclear D gene. CDR3 size: 13 residues. The germline gives CDR1 LNHDA, CDR2 SQIVND (reference sequence). DNA of the CDR3: TGTGCCAGTAGTAGATCGATCCAAGAGACCCAGTGCTTC. This codes for CASSRSIQETQCF.

V and J are TRBV30 and TRBJ2-5; the D gene is possibly TRBD1 (7 bases). Germline CDR1 is GTSNPN and CDR2 is SVGIG (reference sequence). V was pared by 4 bases and J by 4 bases, with 10 bases between. The CDR3 extends over 12 amino acids. CDR3 nucleotides: TGTGCCTGGACAGGGGGAGGAGAGACCCAGTACTTC. Its protein is CAWTGGGETQYF.

This clonotype appeared many times. The rearrangement uses TRBV5-1 and TRBJ1-4; 8 bases match TRBD1. The CDR3 length is 15 residues. In germline, CDR1 is SGHRS, CDR2 YFSETQ. V shed 4 bases and J 4 bases; nucleotides not matched to a gene: 6. As DNA, the CDR3 is TGCGCCAGCAGCCGGGGTACAGGGGGTAATGAAAAACTGTTTTTT. Translation gives CASSRGTGGNEKLFF.

This clonotype was counted ten times or more. The chain combines TRBV2 with TRBJ2-7; TRBD1 aligns across 11 bases. The CDR3 loop spans 12 amino acids. Germline V gene lookup returns CDR1 SNHLY and CDR2 FYNNEI. J was trimmed by 7 bases and V by 6 bases; bases with no gene match: 2. The CDR3 protein is CASRDRGLEQYF. In DNA form, the CDR3 reads TGTGCCAGCAGGGACAGGGGGCTGGAGCAGTACTTC.

The CDR3 reads CASRQGRGDTQYF. The CDR3 DNA reads as TGTGCCAGCAGACAGGGTCGGGGAGATACGCAGTATTTT. V and J are TRBV7-8 and TRBJ2-3, with a possible D match to TRBD1 (6 bases). CDR1 is SGHVS, CDR2 FQNEAQ, per germline. The V end lost 6 bases, the J end lost 5 bases, and 12 bases lay between the germline ends. CDR3 length: 13 residues.

This clonotype was detected many times. The chain links TRBV7-9 to TRBJ1-2, with a tentative D call TRBD1 (6 bases). V lost 5 bases and J 8 bases, leaving 18 bases between the germline ends. Germline V lookup: CDR1 SEHNR, CDR2 FQNEAQ (reference sequence). There are 14 residues in the CDR3. The CDR3 DNA is TGTGCCAGCAGCCCTAACAGGGATGTGAACGGCTACACCTTC. Amino acids: CASSPNRDVNGYTF.